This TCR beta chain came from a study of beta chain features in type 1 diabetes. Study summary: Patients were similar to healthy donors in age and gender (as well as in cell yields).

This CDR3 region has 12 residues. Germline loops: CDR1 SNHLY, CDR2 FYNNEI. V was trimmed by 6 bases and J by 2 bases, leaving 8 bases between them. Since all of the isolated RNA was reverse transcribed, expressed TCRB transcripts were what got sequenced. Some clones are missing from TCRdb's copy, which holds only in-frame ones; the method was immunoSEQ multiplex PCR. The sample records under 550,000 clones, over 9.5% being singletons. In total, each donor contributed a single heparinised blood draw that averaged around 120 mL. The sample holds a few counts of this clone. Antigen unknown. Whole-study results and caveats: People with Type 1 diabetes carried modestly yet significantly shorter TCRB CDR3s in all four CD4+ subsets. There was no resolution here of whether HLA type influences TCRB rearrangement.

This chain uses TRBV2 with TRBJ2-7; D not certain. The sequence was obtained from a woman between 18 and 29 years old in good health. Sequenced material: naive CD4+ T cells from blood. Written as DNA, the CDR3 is TGTGCCAGCAGGCCGACGGCCTACGAGCAGTACTTC. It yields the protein CASRPTAYEQYF. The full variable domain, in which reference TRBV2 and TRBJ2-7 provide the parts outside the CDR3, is EPEVTQTPSHQVTQMGQEVILRCVPISNHLYFYWYRQILGQKVEFLVSFYNNEISEKSEIFDDQFSVERPDGSNFTLKIRSTKLEDSAMYFCASRPTAYEQYFGPGTRLTVT.